Listed here is a single T cell receptor (beta chain). This clone's antigen is unknown. One base away there is no much larger clone; base qualities are not given. Patients with autoimmune disease history or receiving systemic immunosuppression were excluded from the trial. Peripheral blood for TCR sequencing was collected from all dose cohorts at baseline, on cycle 4 day 1, and on cycle 7 day 1. Samples came from an open-label, multicenter, first-in-human phase I dose-escalation trial of ivuxolimab. Adults with locally advanced or metastatic head and neck squamous cell, hepatocellular, melanoma or renal cell carcinoma were enrolled in the trial. Before TCR sequencing, CD4+ T cells and CD8+ T cells were sorted from peripheral blood as separate populations. This specimen belongs to a study of OX40 agonist ivuxolimab in advanced cancers. As for the study more broadly: Ivuxolimab was a fully human IgG2 agonistic monoclonal antibody targeting the costimulatory receptor OX40 (CD134). Partial responses were achieved by three dose-escalation patients, of whom one had hepatocellular carcinoma and two had cutaneous melanoma. Intravenous ivuxolimab was administered to patients every 2 weeks at six dose levels: 0.01, 0.1, 0.3, 1.5, 3 and 10 mg/kg. Patients were allowed to have had prior anti-PD-1, anti-PD-L1 or anti-CTLA-4 therapy, and around 40% of the dose-escalation patients had previously received checkpoint inhibitors. The purpose of peripheral TCRbeta sequencing was to test whether ivuxolimab changed TCR sequence diversity and led to clonal T-cell expansion. The paper describes the monotherapy dose-escalation part (N of about 54 patients) of the phase I trial of ivuxolimab. A male proportion of around 80% and a mean age of approximately 55 years, ranging from 23 to 79, were recorded for the dose-escalation cohort. Among the approximately 50 dose-escalation patients, some 19 had hepatocellular carcinoma, about 15 melanoma, 9 renal cell carcinoma and 9 head and neck cancer.

The paper as a whole reports these results and caveats: After ivuxolimab, more expanded clones were found on average in CD8+ T cells than in CD4+ T cells. In the 0.1-3.0 mg/kg groups, partial responders had among the lowest normalized peripheral clonal expansion, particularly in CD8+ T cells. The antigen specificity of the clonally expanded peripheral T cells was not determined. At doses of 0.1 to 3.0 mg/kg, clonal expansion of both CD4+ and CD8+ T cells in blood was seen between baseline and week 6. Low levels of normalized T-cell clonal expansion were also seen in some nonresponding patients.

Genomic DNA was isolated from the sorted cells so that the TCRbeta CDR3 region could be sequenced. The immunoSEQ Assay was used for sequencing of TCRbeta CDR3 regions. In TCRdb, the immuneACCESS table is reduced to in-frame sequences with V and J assigned. These tables do not hold every clone; where another copy was compared, an unresolved V gene accounts for under half, and the others remain unexplained. The sample table shows approximately 68,000 clones, and about 90% are seen once. 0.78% of the sample comes from the top ten. This receptor was identified in an adult with an advanced solid tumor such as melanoma, head and neck, liver or kidney cancer. Sample: CD4+ or CD8+ T cells sorted from blood, taken in a trial of the OX40 agonist ivuxolimab.

The DNA sequence is as follows: TGTGCCAGCAGCTCCCACCTCTCCGATGAGCAGTTCTTC. Translated, it gives CASSSHLSDEQFF. The chain couples TRBV9 to TRBJ2-1; no D gene call is confident. A distance of 13 bases separates the germline ends of V and J, which lose 4 bases and 8 bases respectively. There are 13 amino acids in the CDR3, from cysteine to phenylalanine inclusive. Only the CDR3 part of the read is kept: 39 bases, read in frame from the first base. In the germline V gene, CDR1 corresponds to SGDLS and CDR2 to YYNGEE.